This T cell receptor (beta chain) was sequenced for a study of regulatory T cells in long-lasting Graves disease. On the study more broadly: For a period under 3 months, newly diagnosed Graves' patients had taken antithyroid drugs. The study's findings and limits: Newly diagnosed Graves' patients had higher TCR diversity than persistent ones.

Regarding time point: newly diagnosed GD, antithyroid drugs for less than 3 months. PBMCs were the source of the RNA used for TCR sequencing. The patients were drawn from one endocrinology department in Xi'an, China. Trimming at V came to 4 bases and at J to 4 bases, leaving 6 bases not matched to a gene. This CDR3 region has 14 residues. Looked up from germline, CDR1 is SQVTM and CDR2 is ANQGSEA. In the case of this clonotype: Its antigen is not identified.

Construction of TCR beta libraries relied on iRepertoire HTBI primers and on Arm-PCR targeting CDR3 regions. TCRdb processed the multiplex PCR reads anew with MiXCR; each CDR3 protein has one entry. The data hold about 440,000 distinct CDR3 sequences, with roughly 17% observed a single time. These same records also appear under a second study, on T cells in Graves' hyperthyroidism and ophthalmopathy. In that study: Most expanded thyroid clonotypes above 0.001 recurred in blood.

This clonotype was obtained from a woman aged 25-40 years with Graves disease. The material sequenced was peripheral blood mononuclear cells (PBMCs), taken at new diagnosis, from a patient treated with antithyroid drugs. The chain uses TRBV29-1 and TRBJ2-7; TRBD2 agrees at 11 bases. CDR3 amino acids: CSVGLAGGSYEQYF. DNA for the CDR3: TGCAGCGTTGGGCTAGCGGGAGGTTCATACGAGCAGTACTTC.